The 16 T cell receptor beta chains listed next were all sequenced from one sample in a study of blood T cell repertoires in COVID-19. Method: immunoSEQ multiplex PCR; TCRdb's copy keeps in-frame clones and lacks some. This sample has 130,000 or so clones, with 88% found just once. Sequencing was done on a sample of peripheral blood. All receptors derive from a human donor in a cohort sampled during active COVID-19.

The chain couples TRBV7-9 to TRBJ2-4; perhaps TRBD1 as D (5 bases). Trimming took 2 bases from V and 8 from J, leaving 13 bases between them. CDR1 SEHNR and CDR2 FQNEAQ come from the germline V gene (reference sequence). CDR3 length: 14 residues. CDR3 loop: CASSLQGISDIQYF. The CDR3 DNA reads TGTGCCAGCAGCTTACAGGGCATTTCAGACATTCAGTACTTC.

This sequence joins TRBV18 and TRBJ1-2; perhaps TRBD1 as D (6 bases). With 3 bases removed from V and 4 bases from J, the gap between germline ends came to 9 bases. In germline, CDR1 is KGHSH, CDR2 LQKENI. The CDR3 has 13 amino acids. Written as DNA, the CDR3 is TGTGCCAGCTCACCGCCGGACAGCTATGGCTACACCTTC. This codes for CASSPPDSYGYTF.

The CDR3 coding sequence is TGCAGCGTTGACCACCAATCACGGAATGAGCAGTTCTTC. Translation gives CSVDHQSRNEQFF. The gene calls are TRBV29-1 and TRBJ2-1, with unresolved D. V was cut by 3 bases and J by 7 bases, with 13 bases left in between. From germline, CDR1 is SQVTM and CDR2 ANQGSEA. The CDR3 loop spans 13 amino acids.

This sequence joins TRBV2 and TRBJ1-2; D is possibly TRBD1 (6 bases). The V gene's germline CDR1 is SNHLY and CDR2 FYNNEI. This CDR3 has 14 amino acids. Trimming stripped 1 base from V and 4 bases from J, with 10 bases between. The CDR3 protein is CASSEDRGGYGYTF. The CDR3, as DNA: TGTGCCAGCAGTGAAGATAGGGGGGGCTATGGCTACACCTTC.

This clone was counted once. The chain combines TRBV29-1 with TRBJ2-1; D is possibly TRBD1 (5 bases). The CDR3 is 14 amino acids. The germline V gene has CDR1 SQVTM and CDR2 ANQGSEA. With 1 base removed from V and 7 bases from J, the gap between germline ends came to 14 bases. DNA for the CDR3: TGCAGCGTTGAAGGCAGGGCGGAAACAAATGAGCAGTTCTTC. Protein: CSVEGRAETNEQFF.

The chain carries TRBV7-6 and TRBJ2-3; D remains ambiguous. Trimming pared 2 bases from V and 2 bases from J, leaving 11 bases between. The CDR3 is 15 residues long. Germline V gene sequence: CDR1 SGHVS, CDR2 FNYEAQ. The DNA for the CDR3 is TGTGCCAGCAGCTTATCAGACATCTACACAGATACGCAGTATTTT. It specifies CASSLSDIYTDTQYF.

This CDR3 is CASSETGADTQYF. The CDR3 bases are TGTGCCAGCAGTGAAACGGGTGCAGATACGCAGTATTTT. The V and J genes are TRBV25-1 and TRBJ2-3; D is uncertain. CDR1 is MGHDK and CDR2 is SYGVNS in the germline V gene. This CDR3 comprises 13 residues. Between the trimmed V and J ends, which lost 2 bases and 4 bases, there was a span of 7 bases.

Regarding this clone: Other DNA sequences in the same sample also yield this CDR3. V and J are TRBV18 and TRBJ1-1; D remains unclear. The CDR3 is made up of 14 amino acids. The germline V gene encodes CDR1 KGHSH and CDR2 LQKENI. The V and J ends lost 3 bases and 1 base respectively, with 9 bases between them. As DNA, the CDR3 is TGTGCCAGCTCACCCCCGGGTGGGAACACTGAAGCTTTCTTT. As protein: CASSPPGGNTEAFF.

The chain couples TRBV5-1 to TRBJ1-3; D remains unclear. This CDR3 region has 13 residues. Germline loops: CDR1 SGHRS, CDR2 YFSETQ. V was shortened by 3 bases and J by 4 bases, with 8 bases between the two germline ends. The CDR3 region is CASSSSTGNTIYF. CDR3 DNA sequence: TGCGCCAGCAGCTCCTCGACAGGAAACACCATATATTTT.

The J gene is TRBJ2-6, the V gene TRBV18; tentatively, D is TRBD2 (5 bases). The CDR3 has 14 amino acids. Trimming took off 5 bases at V and 0 bases at J, with 5 bases between the two ends. The germline V gene encodes CDR1 KGHSH and CDR2 LQKENI. CDR3: CASSEGSGANVLTF. The CDR3 nucleotides are TGTGCCAGCTCAGAGGGCTCTGGGGCCAACGTCCTGACTTTC.

V is TRBV28 and J is TRBJ1-4; TRBD1 is a possible D gene (5 bases). Germline V gene data show CDR1 as MDHEN and CDR2 as SYDVKM. The CDR3 contains 15 residues. V gave up 5 bases and J gave up 5 bases, with 15 bases separating them. CDR3 region: CASSLSTANNEKLFF. CDR3 sequence (DNA): TGTGCCAGCAGTCTGTCGACAGCGAACAATGAAAAACTGTTTTTT.

This clone was counted between two and nine times. V and J are TRBV5-1 and TRBJ1-3; D call uncertain. V was cut by 0 bases and J by 0 bases, with 7 bases left in between. The germline CDR1 and CDR2 sequences are SGHRS and YFSETQ. The CDR3 consists of 15 residues. CDR3 nucleotides: TGCGCCAGCAGCTTGGATGGCAGCTCTGGAAACACCATATATTTT. It specifies CASSLDGSSGNTIYF.

This clone was seen only a few times. The gene calls are TRBV6-5 and TRBJ2-1; D is unclear. Trimming cost V 5 bases and J 3 bases, with 14 bases left between them. CDR1 and CDR2 from the germline V gene are MNHEY and SVGAGI. This CDR3 region has 15 residues. The CDR3 spells CASSQALNSYNEQFF. The DNA for the CDR3 is TGTGCCAGCAGTCAGGCCCTGAACAGCTACAATGAGCAGTTCTTC.

V gene TRBV7-8 combines with J gene TRBJ2-1; 8 bases map to TRBD1. V was clipped by 2 bases and J by 2 bases; unmatched bases: 8. CDR1 SGHVS and CDR2 FQNEAQ come from the germline V gene. The length of the CDR3 is 17 residues. CDR3 loop: CASSLLGGQGTYNEQFF. In nucleotides, the CDR3 is TGTGCCAGCAGCTTATTGGGAGGACAGGGCACCTACAATGAGCAGTTCTTC. Together with reference TRBV7-8 and TRBJ2-1, the CDR3 gives the full variable domain: GAGVSQSPRYKVAKRGQDVALRCDPISGHVSLFWYQQALGQGPEFLTYFQNEAQLDKSGLPSDRFFAERPEGSVSTLKIQRTQQEDSAVYLCASSLLGGQGTYNEQFFGPGTRLTVL.

The genes are TRBV6-5 and TRBJ1-1; D gene unclear. The CDR3 totals 14 residues. Per germline, CDR1 MNHEY and CDR2 SVGAGI. The V gene lost 8 bases and the J gene lost 12 bases, with 25 bases spanning the gap. CDR3 residues: CASAKQFRHEVTFF. Written as DNA, the CDR3 is TGTGCCAGCGCCAAACAGTTCAGGCACGAAGTAACTTTCTTT.

V and J are TRBV3-1 (or the pseudogene TRBV3-2) and TRBJ2-5; 13 nucleotides agree with TRBD2. This CDR3 is built from 15 residues. Trimming removed 1 base from V and 6 bases from J; junction bases left unmatched: 2. Germline V gene sequence: CDR1 LGHDT, CDR2 YNNKEL (reference sequence). The CDR3, as DNA: TGTGCCAGCAGCCAAGGGACTAGCGGGAGAAAGACCCAGTACTTC. This translates into CASSQGTSGRKTQYF.